This entry is about one TCR beta chain. The antigen remains unidentified. The sample originates from a study of cytomegalovirus exposure and HLA in healthy donors. Study-wide points: The study listed approximately 170 cytomegalovirus-associated TCR beta chains. Many donors carried some public TCRs, although rarity characterized most TCR sequences.

Assay used: immunoSEQ multiplex PCR; TCRdb lists only in-frame clones, some missing. Of roughly 70,000 clones in the sample, 85% to 95% are singletons; the top ten hold roughly 1.4%. Germline CDR1 SGHAT, CDR2 FQNNGV. The CDR3 is 15 amino acids. V lost 3 bases and J 4 bases, leaving 15 bases between the germline ends. Sample: PBMCs. The rearrangement uses TRBV11-2 and TRBJ1-1, with TRBD1 as a possible D gene (5 bases). The receptor was derived from a man aged 18 to 30 in good health and CMV-seropositive. In DNA form, the CDR3 reads TGTGCCAGCAGCTTTTGGTCGGGGGGGACCACTGAAGCTTTCTTT. It is translated as CASSFWSGGTTEAFF.